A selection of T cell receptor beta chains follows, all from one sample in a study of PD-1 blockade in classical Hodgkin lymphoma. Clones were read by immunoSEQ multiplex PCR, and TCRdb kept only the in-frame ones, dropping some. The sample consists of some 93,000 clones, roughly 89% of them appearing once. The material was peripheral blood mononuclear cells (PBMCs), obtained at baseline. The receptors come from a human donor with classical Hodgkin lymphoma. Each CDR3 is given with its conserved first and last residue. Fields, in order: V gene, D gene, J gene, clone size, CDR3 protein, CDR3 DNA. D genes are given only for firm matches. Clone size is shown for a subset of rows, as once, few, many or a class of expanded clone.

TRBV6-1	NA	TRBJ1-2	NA	CASTLWGVNYGYTF	TGTGCCAGCACTCTCTGGGGGGTAAACTATGGCTACACCTTC
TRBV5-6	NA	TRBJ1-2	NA	CASSLDRSGGYTF	TGTGCCAGCAGCTTGGACAGGTCCGGTGGCTACACCTTC
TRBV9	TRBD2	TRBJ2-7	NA	CASSVRTSGLTTYEQYF	TGTGCCAGCAGCGTTAGGACTAGCGGGCTTACCACCTACGAGCAGTACTTC
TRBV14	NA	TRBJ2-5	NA	CASSQVFRGETQYF	TGTGCCAGCAGCCAAGTCTTTCGTGGGGAGACCCAGTACTTC
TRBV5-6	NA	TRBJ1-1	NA	CASSFGVILGNTEAFF	TGTGCCAGCAGCTTCGGGGTCATTCTGGGGAACACTGAAGCTTTCTTT
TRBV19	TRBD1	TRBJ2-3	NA	CASNRGRADTQYF	TGTGCCAGTAATAGGGGGCGTGCAGATACGCAGTATTTT
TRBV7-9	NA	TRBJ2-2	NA	CASTFGDRAGTGELFF	TGTGCCAGCACCTTTGGGGACCGGGCGGGGACCGGGGAGCTGTTTTTT
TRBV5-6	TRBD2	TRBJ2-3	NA	CASSRPLERGERTDTQYF	TGTGCCAGCAGCAGACCCTTGGAGCGGGGGGAAAGGACAGATACGCAGTATTTT
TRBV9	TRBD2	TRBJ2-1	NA	CASSPLTSGRLNEQFF	TGTGCCAGCAGCCCCCTCACTAGCGGGAGATTAAATGAGCAGTTCTTC
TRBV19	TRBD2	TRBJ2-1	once	CASSNWGGSSYNEQFF	TGTGCCAGTAGTAACTGGGGGGGGAGCTCCTACAATGAGCAGTTCTTC
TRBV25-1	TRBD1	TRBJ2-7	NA	CASSKQPGQGTYEQYF	TGTGCCAGCAGTAAACAGCCGGGACAGGGAACCTACGAGCAGTACTTC
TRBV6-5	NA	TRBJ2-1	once	CASRTIGARPEEQFF	TGTGCCAGCAGAACCATAGGGGCTAGACCGGAAGAGCAGTTCTTC
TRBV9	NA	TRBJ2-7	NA	CASSVGEINPEQYF	TGTGCCAGCAGCGTAGGGGAAATCAACCCCGAGCAGTACTTC
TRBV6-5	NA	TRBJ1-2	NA	CASSSGANYGYTF	TGTGCCAGCAGCTCGGGTGCTAACTATGGCTACACCTTC
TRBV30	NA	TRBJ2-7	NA	CAWSEQDPYEQYF	TGTGCCTGGAGTGAACAGGACCCCTACGAGCAGTACTTC
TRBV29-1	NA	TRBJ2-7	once	CSVESFSATSYEQYF	TGCAGCGTTGAGTCGTTTAGCGCTACCTCCTACGAGCAGTACTTC
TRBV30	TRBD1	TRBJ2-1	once	CAWSVLTGPFGQFF	TGTGCCTGGAGTGTTTTGACAGGGCCCTTTGGGCAGTTCTTC